This T cell receptor beta chain was identified in a study of vaccination effects on CD4 cells after COVID-19 (dated by TCRdb to between 2021 and 2024). In terms of the full investigation: Post-vaccine samples across the study were collected a median of 72 days after the second dose, with a range of 14 to 241. In both COVID-19 convalescent patients and infection-naive vaccine recipients, the study compared SARS-CoV-2 spike-specific CD4+ TCR repertoires from before mRNA vaccination with those from after it. Altogether, roughly 10 COVID-19 convalescent patients and several SARS-CoV-2-naive healthy vaccine recipients made up the full study. In the study, cultures from other donors were sequenced using the Oncomine TCR Beta short-read assay on an Illumina iSeq 100.

On this clone itself: Its cognate antigen has yet to be identified. Base quality data are lacking; no much larger clone is found one base away.

Libraries were made using the immunoSEQ multiplex PCR assay. TCR beta CDR3 sequencing was performed on DNA from the cultured, isolated CD4+ T cells. As for how the authors treated the data: Non-productive TCR sequences were removed and reads were trimmed to the CDR3 region, keeping CDR3s of at least 7 amino acids. The MANAFEST web app was used to pick out antigen-specific clonotypes by comparing their expansion in peptide wells with that in reference cultures. For clones to be considered positive, expansion at FDR<0.05 versus reference and all other wells, an odds ratio above 5, and a frequency above 0.1% in two replicate wells were required. Clonotypes significantly expanded in SARS-CoV-2 spike wells and in at least one common cold coronavirus spike condition were defined as cross-reactive. CDR3 similarity was assessed by Levenshtein distance with the stringdist R package, and unrooted trees were built with ape in R 3.6.1. This immuneACCESS table, as held by TCRdb, lists in-frame sequences with V and J called but not all clones. Of the missing ones, under half trace to an unresolved V gene in checked studies; the others have no known cause. The V and J calls and clone size come from that table; D and trimming were worked out from the DNA. This sample lists tens of thousands of clones; 73% were detected once. The ten largest account for around 1.2% of the sample.

General findings and caveats noted by the study authors: Limitations of the study were the small number of convalescent patients and the absence of early post-infection timepoints. At late post-vaccination timepoints, both infection-induced and vaccine-induced clones showed marked clonal contraction, consistent with waning T cell responses. In healthy vaccine recipients, vaccine-induced clones were almost all SARS-CoV-2 mono-reactive, with only 1 of 255 being cross-reactive with common cold coronaviruses.

From the cysteine through the phenylalanine, the CDR3 covers 12 amino acids. Only the CDR3 region is kept as DNA, spanning 36 bases read in frame from base 1. Sequences SGHTA (CDR1) and FQGTGA (CDR2) are obtained from the germline V gene. V was cut back by 2 bases and J by 4 bases, leaving a gap of 4 bases between them. The ViraFEST assay stimulated PBMC with viral peptide pools and then used TCR sequencing to identify antigen-specific CD4+ T cell clonotypes by expansion. After more than 9 days of culture, CD4+ T cells were isolated with the EasySep CD4+ T cell isolation kit. Two doses of either the BNT162b2 or the mRNA-1273 mRNA SARS-CoV-2 vaccine were administered to participants. Healthy vaccine recipients had no prior SARS-CoV-2 infection, confirmed by negative nucleocapsid antibodies before and after vaccination. Some 2 million PBMC per well were cultured with 9 to 10 ug/ml peptides in IMDM containing 5% human AB serum, approximately 10 IU/ml IL-2 and gentamicin. On days 3 and 7, half of the culture medium was replaced with fresh IL-2-containing medium. Unless otherwise noted, each peptide stimulation condition was cultured in triplicate wells. PBMC were separated from whole blood using Ficoll-Paque Plus gradient centrifugation and were then either cryopreserved at -140C or used fresh. The spike proteins of SARS-CoV-2 and of the common cold coronaviruses HCoV-NL63, HCoV-OC43 and HCoV-229E were spanned by overlapping peptide pools. The QIAamp micro DNA kit was used to extract genomic DNA from the cultured CD4+ T cells.

The TCR sequence derives from a human donor who received a COVID-19 vaccine. This specimen was CD4+ T cells from PBMCs cultured with HCoV-229E spike peptides, taken after COVID-19 vaccination. In the paper's terms, the cell subset or site label means: HCoV-229E spike overlapping peptide pool stimulation. The rearranged segments are TRBV7-3 and TRBJ2-3; the D gene remains uncertain. For the CDR3, the sequence is CASSLSPDTQYF. The DNA sequence reads TGTGCCAGCAGCTTATCTCCAGATACGCAGTATTTT.